The clone carrying this T cell receptor (beta chain) came up a few times. Its antigen is unidentified. Gene names and germline refer to mouse. The sequenced fragment ends 3 residues before the CDR3 boundary, so the rest is inferred from the germline J gene. The authors sorted pooled cutaneous lymph node cells using CD4, CD8alpha, NKG2D, NKG2ACE and other markers. Isolated RNA was reverse transcribed into cDNA used as the sequencing template. Clones were read by immunoSEQ multiplex PCR, and TCRdb kept only the in-frame ones, dropping some. The sample has 200,000 to 300,000 clones, none seen only once. This CDR3 is 14 amino acids long. V dropped 4 bases and J dropped 5; count of bases not matched to a gene: 2. Germline V gene lookup returns CDR1 LGHNA and CDR2 YNLKQL (reference sequence). This sample was taken from a study of CD8+ T cells in alopecia areata. Overall study findings and caveats: TCR sharing across patients was less clear than in mice, possibly HLA-related.

This TCR was recovered from a C3H/HeJ mouse with alopecia areata. The strain's MHC type: H2-k. Sequencing was performed on CD4+ T cells sorted from a lymph node. The chain carries TRBV5 and TRBJ1-6, with 7 positions matching TRBD1. TRBJ1-6 is recorded as an ORF, its role being uncertain. The CDR3 spells CASSPDRDNSPLYF. The sequenced part of the CDR3 DNA is TGTGCCAGCAGCCCCGACAGGGATAATTCGCCC.